This TCR beta chain was sequenced for a study of PD-L1 blockade in urothelial cancer (dated by TCRdb to 2016 to 2017). A note on the overall study: Every patient began therapy around 2014 and was given atezolizumab 1,200 mg intravenously every 3 weeks. Durable clinical benefit was defined as a progression-free survival longer than 6 months, and TCR features were additionally tested against progression-free survival and overall survival. A median of roughly 140,000 T cells and 65,000 to 90,000 unique TCRs was obtained from blood samples, and a median clonality of roughly 0.08 was observed. An exploratory multi-omic analysis was conducted of the somatic, immune and clinical correlates of response to PD-L1 blockade with atezolizumab in urothelial cancer. Pretreatment blood TCR-seq was available for twenty-nine patients, at least one posttreatment blood collection was obtained for about 25 patients, and tumor TCR-seq was available for about 25 patients. Patients had an ECOG performance status of 0 or 1 and had received between 0 and 3 prior chemotherapy regimens. Blood samples were analyzed at two time points: 3 weeks after treatment start (second dose) and 6 weeks after treatment start. Nine patients reached durable clinical benefit, while 15 to 25 patients did not. Twenty-five of 29 patients were identified as males with urothelial cancer of bladder origin, and a prior smoking history was reported by 18 of 29 patients. In the same patients, whole exome sequencing and RNA sequencing of pretreatment tumors were performed in addition to TCR sequencing. TCR sequencing covered pretreatment tumor samples and matched, serially collected peripheral blood taken before and after atezolizumab treatment. General study outcomes and caveats: Greater expansion of tumor-associated TCR clones in peripheral blood 3 weeks after the start of treatment was observed in patients with durable benefit (n of about 20, p = 0.022). A pretreatment peripheral blood TCR clonality below the median was linked to improved progression-free and overall survival. Because the sample size was small (n ≈ 30) and many exploratory analyses were performed, the results are intended to be hypothesis-generating.

Each PCR received spiked-in synthetic TCR analog templates so that absolute template abundance could be estimated from read counts. The immunoSEQ assay was used to amplify TCRbeta CDR3 regions from genomic DNA with bias-controlled V and J gene primers. Rearranged TCRbeta segments were sequenced at approximately 20X coverage. As for how the authors treated the data: Clustering was used to correct sequencing errors, and CDR3s were annotated against IMGT so that V, D and J genes could be assigned. Only productive TCRbeta rearrangements were used in downstream analyses, excluding out-of-frame or stop-codon sequences. To compute clonality, Shannon entropy was normalized by the log of the number of unique productive sequences and then subtracted from one. Fisher's exact test with Benjamini-Hochberg correction, using a cutoff of adjusted p below 0.01, was how clones that differed between time points or between blood and tumor were identified. TCRdb provides this immuneACCESS table in a form limited to in-frame rearrangements. Some clones are lacking; in checked studies, under half of them reflect an unresolved V gene, and why the rest are absent is not known. D and trimming come from the DNA, and the V and J calls and clone size come from that table. A total of roughly 130,000 clones appear in this sample, 84% of them only once. Of the sample, 3.2% falls within the top ten clones.

This clone was seen once. The clone's antigen remains unknown. A much larger clone differs by one base, so this may be a read error. Sequences MNHEY (CDR1) and SMNVEV (CDR2) are obtained from the germline V gene (reference sequence). V gives up 6 bases and J gives up 4 bases, and the segment between their germline ends measures 9 bases. The CDR3 holds 12 amino acids from the cysteine to the phenylalanine. Left in the record is the CDR3 DNA by itself, 36 bases read in frame from the first base. Per the publication, the time point label means: pretreatment peripheral blood. A cohort of about 27 patients with locally advanced or metastatic urothelial carcinoma, treated at Memorial Sloan Kettering on a trial protocol, was included. Peripheral blood mononuclear cells were collected pretreatment and during treatment, with between 1 and 8 total time points per patient. The Qiagen DNeasy Blood extraction kit was used to purify genomic DNA from total PBMCs and from tumor samples. Collected pretreatment and during treatment, PBMCs were isolated and stored as previously described.

The TCR comes from a man over 45 with urothelial cancer. The specimen comprised PBMCs, sampled around atezolizumab (anti-PD-L1) treatment. The V and J segments used are TRBV27 and TRBJ1-1; the D gene assignment is ambiguous. The nucleotides are TGTGCCAGCAGCCGGGTCAGCACTGAAGCTTTCTTT. This translates into CASSRVSTEAFF.